Listed below are T cell receptor beta chains from one sample, sequenced in a study of blood T cell repertoires in COVID-19. Data came from immunoSEQ multiplex PCR; TCRdb stores just in-frame clones and leaves some out. The sample has some 700,000 clones, 85% to 90% seen once; the top ten hold over 0.2%. Sequenced sample: peripheral blood. The receptors come from a woman aged 18-35 years with acute or convalescent COVID-19. The conserved cysteine and the conserved F or W are not part of the CDR3 here. Not every row has a clone size; where given, it reads once, few, many or a size class.

- TRBJ2-7 TRBV4-3 ASSQDFAGGDEQY
- TRBJ2-3 TRBV19 ARAPDTQY
- TRBJ1-5 TRBV30 AWSRQGDQPQH
- TRBJ1-6 TRBV7-6 ASSVDRVGNSPLH
once TRBJ1-5 TRBV4-2 ASSRDRGIRQPQH
- TRBJ1-5 TRBV4-1 ASSHLPGWRTAGYSNQPQH
- TRBJ2-7 TRBV12-3/TRBV12-4 ASSSQGDEQY
- TRBJ1-1 TRBV7-9 ASSPSTTEAF
- TRBJ1-4 TRBV28 ASSSPFSGQGHEKLF
- TRBJ1-2 TRBV9 ASSSLSRGEGYT
- TRBJ1-2 TRBV30 AWSVLAGYT
- TRBJ2-2 TRBV7-7 ASSRTSSGVITGELF
- TRBJ2-1 TRBV19 ASSIDRGRNNEQF
- TRBJ1-2 TRBV24-1 ATRAGSDFT
- TRBJ2-1 TRBV1 TSSRRLAGTYNEQF
- TRBJ2-7 TRBV5-6 ASSLATTTGFFYEQY
once TRBJ1-1 TRBV14 ASSWRRGNTEAF
- TRBJ1-5 TRBV3-1/TRBV3-2 ASSQTGDENQPQH
few TRBJ2-7 TRBV15 ATFTGRSYEQY
- TRBJ2-7 TRBV28 ATRSTAILVEQY
- TRBJ2-7 TRBV14 ASSQGTGTAYEQY
- TRBJ1-5 TRBV6-5 ASSVRGALDQPQH
- TRBJ1-6 TRBV5-1 ASSKSGDSPLH
once TRBJ2-7 TRBV6-1 ASSELLDTHISYEQY
- TRBJ1-2 TRBV2 ASSPGTGTFHYGYT
- TRBJ2-7 TRBV4-3 ASSQESGGTSSYEQY
- TRBJ1-1 TRBV7-2 ASKVTGRTGERTEAF
once TRBJ2-3 TRBV4-3 ASSQVVGGAALDTQY
few TRBJ2-2 TRBV28 ASSTGLVTGELF
- TRBJ2-3 TRBV6-4 ASSEGTSGTDTQY
- TRBJ1-2 TRBV29-1 SVPAQAGFGYT
- TRBJ1-2 TRBV20-1 SASQGTGYT
- TRBJ1-2 TRBV6-5 ASSYSDRADYGYT
once TRBJ2-7 TRBV23-1 ASSLCPCRQKPYEQY
- TRBJ2-1 TRBV9 ASSHGTGRPNEQF
- TRBJ1-2 TRBV29-1 SVGDYTNYGYT
- TRBJ1-5 TRBV7-8 ASRAEPQH
- TRBJ1-1 TRBV4-3 ASSLRQATNTEAF
- TRBJ2-1 TRBV7-8 ASRPTGENEQF
- TRBJ1-6 TRBV6-4 ASSDPGQYNSPLH
few TRBJ2-7 TRBV6-2/TRBV6-3 ASSYVTVSYEQY
- TRBJ2-5 TRBV2 ASSPIGGTQY
- TRBJ2-7 TRBV25-1 ATGTSGKAYEQY
- TRBJ1-1 TRBV12-5 ASGNGQGAGTEAF
- TRBJ2-7 TRBV30 AWSPPPGLAGGPSYEQY
- TRBJ1-1 TRBV15 ATSRDSLQNTEAF
- TRBJ2-1 TRBV4-1 ASSQDGGGESSYNEQF
- TRBJ1-5 TRBV11-2 ASREGRGNQPQH
once TRBJ1-3 TRBV7-9 ASSTRTGKNTIY
- TRBJ1-1 TRBV9 ASSVGPYLNTEAF
- TRBJ1-6 TRBV2 AGGRFYNSPLH
- TRBJ1-2 TRBV18 ASSPDRGPGYT